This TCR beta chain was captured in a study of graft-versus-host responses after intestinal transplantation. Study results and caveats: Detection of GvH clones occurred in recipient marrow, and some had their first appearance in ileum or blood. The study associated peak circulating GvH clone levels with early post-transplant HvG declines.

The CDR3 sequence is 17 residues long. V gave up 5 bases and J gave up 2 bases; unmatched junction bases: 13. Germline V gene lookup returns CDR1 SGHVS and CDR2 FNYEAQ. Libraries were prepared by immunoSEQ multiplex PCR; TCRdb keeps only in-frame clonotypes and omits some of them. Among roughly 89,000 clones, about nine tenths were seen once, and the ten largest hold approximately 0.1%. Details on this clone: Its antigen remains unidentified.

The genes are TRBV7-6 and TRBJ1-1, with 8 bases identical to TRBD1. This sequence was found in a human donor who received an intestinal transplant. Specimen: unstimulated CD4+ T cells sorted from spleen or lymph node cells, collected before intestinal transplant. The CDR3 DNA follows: TGTGCCAGCAGCCCGCGACTACCAGGACAGGGAAACACTGAAGCTTTCTTT. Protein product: CASSPRLPGQGNTEAFF. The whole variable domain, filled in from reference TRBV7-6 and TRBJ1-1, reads GAGVSQSPRYKVTKRGQDVALRCDPISGHVSLYWYRQALGQGPEFLTYFNYEAQQDKSGLPNDRFSAERPEGSISTLTIQRTEQRDSAMYRCASSPRLPGQGNTEAFFGQGTRLTVV.